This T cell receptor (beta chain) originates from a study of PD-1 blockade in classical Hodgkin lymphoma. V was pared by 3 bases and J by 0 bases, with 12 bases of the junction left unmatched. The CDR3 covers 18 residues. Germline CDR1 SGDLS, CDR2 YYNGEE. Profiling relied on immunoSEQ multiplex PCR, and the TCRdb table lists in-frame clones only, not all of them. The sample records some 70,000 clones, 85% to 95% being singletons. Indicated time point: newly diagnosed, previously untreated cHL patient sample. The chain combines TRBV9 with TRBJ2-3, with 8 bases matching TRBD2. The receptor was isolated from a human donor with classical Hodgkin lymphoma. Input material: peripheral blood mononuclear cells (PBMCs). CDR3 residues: CASSATTGTRISTDTQYF. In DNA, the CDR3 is TGTGCCAGCAGCGCAACCACAGGGACTAGGATAAGCACAGATACGCAGTATTTT.